The T cell receptor (beta chain) under discussion was sequenced for a study of OX40 agonist ivuxolimab in advanced cancers. The germline V and J ends were trimmed by 4 bases and 2 bases, with 11 bases remaining between them. This CDR3 is built from 14 residues. Germline V CDR1 and CDR2: MNHNS, SASEGT. This table comes from immunoSEQ multiplex PCR, and its TCRdb copy is limited to in-frame clones, with some not included. The data show under 85,000 clones, more than 90% seen once. Sequencing used CD4+ or CD8+ T cells sorted from blood, obtained in a trial of the OX40 agonist ivuxolimab. The rearrangement uses TRBV6-1 and TRBJ1-2, with TRBD1 as a possible D gene (5 bases). The source is an adult with an advanced solid tumor such as melanoma, head and neck, liver or kidney cancer. The CDR3: CASSGQLRNYGYTF. CDR3 DNA: TGTGCCAGCAGTGGACAGCTACGGAACTATGGCTACACCTTC.